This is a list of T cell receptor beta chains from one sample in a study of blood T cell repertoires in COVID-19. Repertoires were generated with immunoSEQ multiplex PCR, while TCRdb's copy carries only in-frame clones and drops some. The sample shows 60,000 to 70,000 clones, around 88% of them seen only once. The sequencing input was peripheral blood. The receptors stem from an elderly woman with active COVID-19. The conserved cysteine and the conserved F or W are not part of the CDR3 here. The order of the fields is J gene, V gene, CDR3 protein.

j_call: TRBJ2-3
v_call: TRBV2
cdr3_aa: ASSSGTDTQY

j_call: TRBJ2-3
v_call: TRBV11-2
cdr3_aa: ASSFLAGWTDTQY

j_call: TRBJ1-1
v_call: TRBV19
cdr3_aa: ASSITGGGTEAF

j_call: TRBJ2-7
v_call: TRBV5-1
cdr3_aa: ASSAGLAGGREQY

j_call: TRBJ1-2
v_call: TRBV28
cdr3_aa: ATFRNYGYT

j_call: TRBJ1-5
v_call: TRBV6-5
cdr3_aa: ASSRQNYQPQH

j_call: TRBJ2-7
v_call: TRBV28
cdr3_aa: ASRELSDRVTDEQY

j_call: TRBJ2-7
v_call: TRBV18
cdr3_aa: ASSPPGQGAGEQY

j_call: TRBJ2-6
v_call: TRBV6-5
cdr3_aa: ASGEVDWANVLT

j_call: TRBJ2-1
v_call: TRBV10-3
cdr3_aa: AIRAGGPYNEQF

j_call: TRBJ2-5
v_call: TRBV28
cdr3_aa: ASSPPRLAGAETQY

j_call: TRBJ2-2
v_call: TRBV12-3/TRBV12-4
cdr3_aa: ASSFYSTGELF

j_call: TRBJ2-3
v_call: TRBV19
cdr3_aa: ADGRGRKDTQY

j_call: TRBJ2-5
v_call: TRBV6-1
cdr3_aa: ASSEIRGETQY

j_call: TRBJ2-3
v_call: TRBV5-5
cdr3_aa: ASSRKGGTDTQY

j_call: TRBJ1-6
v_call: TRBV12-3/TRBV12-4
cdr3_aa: ASSLSTRSPLH

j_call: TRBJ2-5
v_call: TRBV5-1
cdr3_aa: ASSLYGTGGMETQY

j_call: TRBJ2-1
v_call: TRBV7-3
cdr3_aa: ASSQTRPGEQF

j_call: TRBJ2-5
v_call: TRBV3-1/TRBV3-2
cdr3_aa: ASSQAGGGIEETQY

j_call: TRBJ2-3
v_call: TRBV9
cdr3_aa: ASSPRVAGDRHTQY

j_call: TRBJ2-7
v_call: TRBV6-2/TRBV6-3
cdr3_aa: ASSTDRGGSYEQY

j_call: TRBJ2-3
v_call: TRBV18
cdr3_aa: ASSGSSTDTQY

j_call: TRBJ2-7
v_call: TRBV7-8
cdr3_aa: ASSLLTGNYYEQY

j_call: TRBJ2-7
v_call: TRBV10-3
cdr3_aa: AISESKGSEQY

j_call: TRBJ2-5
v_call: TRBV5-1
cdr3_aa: ASSFGLAGAQGTQY

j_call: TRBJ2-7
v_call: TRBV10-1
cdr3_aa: ASSEGGRISYEQY

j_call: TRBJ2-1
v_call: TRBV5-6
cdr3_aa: ASSYRGNEQF

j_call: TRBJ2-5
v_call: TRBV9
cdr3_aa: ASSVLSESAGTQY

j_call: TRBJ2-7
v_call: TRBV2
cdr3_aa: ASSGYEEQY

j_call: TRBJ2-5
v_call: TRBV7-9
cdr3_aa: ASSRPTDQETQY

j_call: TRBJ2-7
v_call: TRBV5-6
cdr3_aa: ASSLVGSSYEQY

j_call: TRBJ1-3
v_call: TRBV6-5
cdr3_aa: ASRGQANSGNTIY

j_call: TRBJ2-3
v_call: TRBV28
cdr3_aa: ASSLGGGATDTQY

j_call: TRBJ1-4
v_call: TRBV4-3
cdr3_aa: ASSQGTGTGGRKLF

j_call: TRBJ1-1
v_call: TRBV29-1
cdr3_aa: SASTDFGGAF

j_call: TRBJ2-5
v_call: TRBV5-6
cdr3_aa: ASSPGERGGLETQY

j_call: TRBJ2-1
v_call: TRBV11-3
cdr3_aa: ASSLGQGSNEQF

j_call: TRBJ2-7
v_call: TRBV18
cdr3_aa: ASSRIGQEQY

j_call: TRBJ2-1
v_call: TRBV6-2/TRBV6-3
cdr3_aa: ASSYSVDEQF

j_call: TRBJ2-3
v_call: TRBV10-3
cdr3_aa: AISETSFLTTDTQY